This TCR beta chain appears in the sequencing data of a study of shared clonotypes between healthy human individuals. The wider study: Three men and two women, aged 18 to 49, were donors. Study-level points and caveats: Generation probabilities of non-shared clonotypes were lower (relative to those shared by all four donors). Sequencing depth was predicted to influence how clonotypes are shared among donors.

About 30,000 T cell genomes (about 210 ng DNA) went into each sorted-subset replicate. Data came from immunoSEQ multiplex PCR; TCRdb stores just in-frame clones and leaves some out. The table includes 1,100,000 or so clones, approximately 80% detected once. This CDR3 region has 13 residues. V lost 8 bases and J 2 bases, leaving 11 bases between the germline ends. Germline CDR1 and CDR2: SNHLY and FYNNEI. A single count supports this clone. As yet, its antigen is unknown. Sequenced input: memory CD4+ T cells from PBMCs. Subset noted: CD45RA-negative fraction. The rearrangement joins TRBV2 to TRBJ2-3; a weak D match, TRBD2 (6 bases). This clonotype originated in a man aged 18 to 29 in good health. Some clones in this sample may be carry-over from other donors' samples. In nucleotides, the CDR3 is TGTGCCAGCCGTAGCGGCCCCACAGATACGCAGTATTTT. Protein: CASRSGPTDTQYF.